This is a list of T cell receptor beta chains from one sample in a study of response to subunit inactivated influenza vaccine. TCRdb re-derived calls from the RT-PCR reads in MiXCR, one entry per CDR3 protein. The sample yields approximately 500,000 distinct CDR3 sequences, roughly 23% seen once. This sample was also put to use in a study of T cells expressing NK-cell markers.

The sequencing here drew on CD4+ T cells sorted from PBMCs, taken less than 13 days after vaccination. All receptors derive from a man aged 45-60 years who received an inactivated influenza vaccine. The CDR3 runs from the conserved cysteine through the conserved F or W. The D gene is left open where the match is weak. Clone size is given for some rows only: seen once, a few or many times, or a class if the clone is expanded.

CDR3 length: 15; D gene: TRBD2; V gene: TRBV10-1; clone size: .; J gene: TRBJ2-3; CDR3 DNA: TGCGCCAGCAGTCAGACTAGCGGGATGCAAGATACGCAGTATTTT; CDR3 protein: CASSQTSGMQDTQYF
CDR3 length: 15; D gene: .; V gene: TRBV4-1; clone size: .; J gene: TRBJ2-3; CDR3 DNA: TGCGCCAGCAGCCAAGGGGTTTCTAGAACAGATACGCAGTATTTT; CDR3 protein: CASSQGVSRTDTQYF
CDR3 length: 14; D gene: .; V gene: TRBV7-2; clone size: .; J gene: TRBJ2-3; CDR3 DNA: TGTGCCAGCAGCCAAACTCTAGGCACAGATACGCAGTATTTT; CDR3 protein: CASSQTLGTDTQYF
CDR3 length: 15; D gene: TRBD1; V gene: TRBV5-1; clone size: .; J gene: TRBJ2-7; CDR3 DNA: TGCGCCAGCAGCCCGGGACAGGGTTCTCTCCGCGAGCAGTACTTC; CDR3 protein: CASSPGQGSLREQYF
CDR3 length: 15; D gene: .; V gene: TRBV4-3; clone size: .; J gene: TRBJ2-7; CDR3 DNA: TGCGCCAGCAGCCAAGATCGGGCGGATAACTACGAGCAGTACTTC; CDR3 protein: CASSQDRADNYEQYF
CDR3 length: 13; D gene: .; V gene: TRBV19; clone size: .; J gene: TRBJ1-6; CDR3 DNA: TGTGCCAGTAGTATAGATCCGGCCGCCACCCTCCACTTT; CDR3 protein: CASSIDPAATLHF
CDR3 length: 18; D gene: .; V gene: TRBV21-1; clone size: .; J gene: TRBJ1-5; CDR3 DNA: TGTGCCAGCAGCAAAGGCCCCGCCGCACAGGGGATCAATCAGCCCCAGCATTTT; CDR3 protein: CASSKGPAAQGINQPQHF
CDR3 length: 14; D gene: .; V gene: TRBV6-5; clone size: .; J gene: TRBJ2-3; CDR3 DNA: TGTGCCAGCAGTTACGTCATGGGCACAGATACGCAGTATTTT; CDR3 protein: CASSYVMGTDTQYF
CDR3 length: 13; D gene: TRBD1; V gene: TRBV5-1; clone size: .; J gene: TRBJ2-3; CDR3 DNA: TGCGCCAGCACCCTGGCAGGGGGAGATACGCAGTATTTT; CDR3 protein: CASTLAGGDTQYF
CDR3 length: 13; D gene: TRBD1; V gene: TRBV9; clone size: few; J gene: TRBJ1-2; CDR3 DNA: TGTGCCAGCAGGCCAGGGGGCAACGGAGGCTACACCTTC; CDR3 protein: CASRPGGNGGYTF
CDR3 length: 18; D gene: .; V gene: TRBV5-5; clone size: .; J gene: TRBJ1-1; CDR3 DNA: TGTGCCAGCAGCTTGACGCCTACGACCCGGGGACGGAGCACTGAAGCTTTCTTT; CDR3 protein: CASSLTPTTRGRSTEAFF
CDR3 length: 14; D gene: .; V gene: TRBV3-1; clone size: few; J gene: TRBJ1-2; CDR3 DNA: TGTGCCAGCAGCCAAGGGTCGGGTATCTATGGCTACACCTTC; CDR3 protein: CASSQGSGIYGYTF
CDR3 length: 15; D gene: .; V gene: TRBV6-2/TRBV6-3; clone size: few; J gene: TRBJ1-5; CDR3 DNA: TGTGCCAGCAGTTACGGACTAAGGGGGAAGCAGCCCCAGCATTTT; CDR3 protein: CASSYGLRGKQPQHF
CDR3 length: 16; D gene: .; V gene: TRBV10-3; clone size: .; J gene: TRBJ1-3; CDR3 DNA: TGTGCCATCGGCTCTCGAGATAGGAGCTCTGGAAACACCATATATTTT; CDR3 protein: CAIGSRDRSSGNTIYF
CDR3 length: 13; D gene: .; V gene: TRBV7-2; clone size: once; J gene: TRBJ2-7; CDR3 DNA: TGTGCCAGCAGCTCGGACCAGTTCTTCGAGCAGTACTTC; CDR3 protein: CASSSDQFFEQYF
CDR3 length: 16; D gene: TRBD1; V gene: TRBV4-2; clone size: .; J gene: TRBJ2-7; CDR3 DNA: TGTGCCAGCAGCCACGGGACAGGGGTCCGCCCTGGGGAGCAGTACTTC; CDR3 protein: CASSHGTGVRPGEQYF
CDR3 length: 18; D gene: TRBD2; V gene: TRBV27; clone size: .; J gene: TRBJ2-3; CDR3 DNA: TGTGCCACCGCCCGGCCGGGACGAGGAGGGAGGGCCTCAGATACGCAGTATTTT; CDR3 protein: CATARPGRGGRASDTQYF
CDR3 length: 17; D gene: .; V gene: TRBV18; clone size: few; J gene: TRBJ2-2; CDR3 DNA: TGTGCCAGCTCACCTACCCTCAGCGGGCTACGGTCCGGGGAGCTGTTTTTT; CDR3 protein: CASSPTLSGLRSGELFF
CDR3 length: 15; D gene: .; V gene: TRBV5-5; clone size: .; J gene: TRBJ1-2; CDR3 DNA: TGTGCCAGCAGCCCCGGACAACTTCTAACCTATGGCTACACCTTC; CDR3 protein: CASSPGQLLTYGYTF
CDR3 length: 15; D gene: .; V gene: TRBV11-1; clone size: .; J gene: TRBJ1-1; CDR3 DNA: TGTGCCAGCAGCTTAGATTCGGGAGATAACACTGAAGCTTTCTTT; CDR3 protein: CASSLDSGDNTEAFF
CDR3 length: 16; D gene: TRBD2; V gene: TRBV5-5; clone size: few; J gene: TRBJ2-1; CDR3 DNA: TGTGCCAGCAGCCCTTTAGCGGGAGGGCCCCACAATGAGCAGTTCTTC; CDR3 protein: CASSPLAGGPHNEQFF
CDR3 length: 14; D gene: .; V gene: TRBV6-4; clone size: few; J gene: TRBJ2-2; CDR3 DNA: TGTGCCAGCAGTACCGGGACTAACACCGGGGAGCTGTTTTTT; CDR3 protein: CASSTGTNTGELFF
CDR3 length: 12; D gene: .; V gene: TRBV6-6; clone size: .; J gene: TRBJ1-1; CDR3 DNA: TGTGCCAGCAGTTCCTACGAGGGGACCGCTTTCTTT; CDR3 protein: CASSSYEGTAFF
CDR3 length: 14; D gene: TRBD1; V gene: TRBV20-1; clone size: few; J gene: TRBJ1-1; CDR3 DNA: TGCAGTGCTACCCAGGGGGCGATGAACACTGAAGCTTTCTTT; CDR3 protein: CSATQGAMNTEAFF
CDR3 length: 13; D gene: .; V gene: TRBV12-3/TRBV12-4; clone size: many; J gene: TRBJ2-3; CDR3 DNA: TGTGCCAGCAGTTTGCCTGACACAGATACGCAGTATTTT; CDR3 protein: CASSLPDTDTQYF
CDR3 length: 11; D gene: .; V gene: TRBV28; clone size: few; J gene: TRBJ2-7; CDR3 DNA: TGTGCCAGCGGTCGAGAGTACGAGCAGTACTTC; CDR3 protein: CASGREYEQYF
CDR3 length: 14; D gene: .; V gene: TRBV14; clone size: few; J gene: TRBJ1-2; CDR3 DNA: TGTGCCAGCAGCCGGGTGTCGACTAACTATGGCTACACCTTC; CDR3 protein: CASSRVSTNYGYTF
CDR3 length: 13; D gene: TRBD1; V gene: TRBV29-1; clone size: .; J gene: TRBJ1-2; CDR3 DNA: TGCAGCGTGCTAGGGACAGGGGGCGTTGGCTACACCTTC; CDR3 protein: CSVLGTGGVGYTF
CDR3 length: 15; D gene: TRBD2; V gene: TRBV6-2/TRBV6-3; clone size: once; J gene: TRBJ2-3; CDR3 DNA: TGTGCCAGCAGACGACTAGCGGAGAGCACAGATACGCAGTATTTT; CDR3 protein: CASRRLAESTDTQYF
CDR3 length: 18; D gene: .; V gene: TRBV24-1; clone size: .; J gene: TRBJ2-2; CDR3 DNA: TGTGCCACCAGTGATTTGCAGGGTAGGGCTTGGGACACCGGGGAGCTGTTTTTT; CDR3 protein: CATSDLQGRAWDTGELFF
CDR3 length: 15; D gene: .; V gene: TRBV20-1; clone size: .; J gene: TRBJ2-1; CDR3 DNA: TGCAGTGCTAAACGAGCGGAGGGGATCTACAATGAGCAGTTCTTC; CDR3 protein: CSAKRAEGIYNEQFF
CDR3 length: 17; D gene: .; V gene: TRBV12-5; clone size: few; J gene: TRBJ1-2; CDR3 DNA: TGTGCTAGTGGTTTGGTACCGAGTTTAACCTCTAACTATGGCTACACCTTC; CDR3 protein: CASGLVPSLTSNYGYTF
CDR3 length: 15; D gene: TRBD1; V gene: TRBV6-5; clone size: once; J gene: TRBJ2-1; CDR3 DNA: TGTGCCAGCAGTTATCCGGGACAGGGGGGCAATGAGCAGTTCTTC; CDR3 protein: CASSYPGQGGNEQFF
CDR3 length: 14; D gene: .; V gene: TRBV4-1; clone size: .; J gene: TRBJ2-5; CDR3 DNA: TGCGCCAGCAGCCAAGAGGAGATGCAAGAGACCCAGTACTTC; CDR3 protein: CASSQEEMQETQYF
CDR3 length: 15; D gene: .; V gene: TRBV5-1; clone size: few; J gene: TRBJ1-4; CDR3 DNA: TGCGCCAGCAGCTTGGTCTCCGGATCTAATGAAAAACTGTTTTTT; CDR3 protein: CASSLVSGSNEKLFF
CDR3 length: 15; D gene: .; V gene: TRBV12-3/TRBV12-4; clone size: many; J gene: TRBJ2-2; CDR3 DNA: TGTGCCAGCAGTTTAAGGGTCGGAGCAACCGGGGAGCTGTTTTTT; CDR3 protein: CASSLRVGATGELFF
CDR3 length: 14; D gene: .; V gene: TRBV12-3/TRBV12-4; clone size: many; J gene: TRBJ1-1; CDR3 DNA: TGTGCCAGCAGTTTAATCGGGGGGCAGACTGAAGCTTTCTTT; CDR3 protein: CASSLIGGQTEAFF
CDR3 length: 17; D gene: .; V gene: TRBV18; clone size: .; J gene: TRBJ1-2; CDR3 DNA: TGTGCCAGCTCACCACCGGGCCCTGGACAAAAAAACTATGGCTACACCTTC; CDR3 protein: CASSPPGPGQKNYGYTF
CDR3 length: 14; D gene: .; V gene: TRBV9; clone size: many; J gene: TRBJ2-3; CDR3 DNA: TGTGCCAGCAGCGTCGGGACCGTCACAGATACGCAGTATTTT; CDR3 protein: CASSVGTVTDTQYF
CDR3 length: 12; D gene: TRBD1; V gene: TRBV12-3/TRBV12-4; clone size: few; J gene: TRBJ1-2; CDR3 DNA: TGTGCCAGCACTAGGACAGGGTCTGGCTACACCTTC; CDR3 protein: CASTRTGSGYTF
CDR3 length: 12; D gene: .; V gene: TRBV7-2; clone size: many; J gene: TRBJ2-1; CDR3 DNA: TGTGCCAGCAGCTTAGATTTCGGTGAGCAGTTCTTC; CDR3 protein: CASSLDFGEQFF